The rows below give T cell receptor beta chains drawn from one sample of a study of cytomegalovirus exposure and HLA in healthy donors. Generated by immunoSEQ multiplex PCR, the TCRdb table keeps only in-frame clones and is missing some. The sample has around 200,000 clones. The sample comprised PBMCs. The receptors derive from a girl aged 2-15 years in good health and CMV-seropositive. Both conserved end residues are part of each CDR3.

v_call: TRBV7-2
cdr3_length: 19
j_call: TRBJ1-1
cdr3_aa: CASSLGRGTGTPGNTEAFF

v_call: TRBV19
cdr3_length: 15
j_call: TRBJ2-1
cdr3_aa: CASSIEAGSYNEQFF

v_call: TRBV9
cdr3_length: 15
j_call: TRBJ2-3
cdr3_aa: CASSVAGKGTDTQYF

v_call: TRBV5-1
cdr3_length: 15
j_call: TRBJ1-1
cdr3_aa: CASSLEPPQNTEAFF

v_call: TRBV6-5
cdr3_length: 15
j_call: TRBJ1-1
cdr3_aa: CASSRGSTANTEAFF

v_call: TRBV4-1
cdr3_length: 17
j_call: TRBJ1-2
cdr3_aa: CASSQVISDGLRDGYTF

v_call: TRBV28
cdr3_length: 16
j_call: TRBJ1-2
cdr3_aa: CASSLRAGGTNYGYTF

v_call: TRBV28
cdr3_length: 12
j_call: TRBJ1-2
cdr3_aa: CASSSTGATYTF

v_call: TRBV29-1
cdr3_length: 13
j_call: TRBJ1-2
cdr3_aa: CSVDQPGGYGYTF

v_call: TRBV5-1
cdr3_length: 14
j_call: TRBJ2-7
cdr3_aa: CASSLGTGKGVQYF

v_call: TRBV7-2
cdr3_length: 14
j_call: TRBJ2-1
cdr3_aa: CASSLGLAGVGQFF

v_call: TRBV15
cdr3_length: 12
j_call: TRBJ2-3
cdr3_aa: CATSSNRDTQYF

v_call: TRBV18
cdr3_length: 15
j_call: TRBJ2-7
cdr3_aa: CASSPTGVTTYEQYF

v_call: TRBV7-9
cdr3_length: 16
j_call: TRBJ1-2
cdr3_aa: CASSPTVGQVSGGYTF

v_call: TRBV6-1
cdr3_length: 11
j_call: TRBJ1-1
cdr3_aa: CASARVAEAFF

v_call: TRBV10-2
cdr3_length: 12
j_call: TRBJ2-5
cdr3_aa: CASSDEEETQYF

v_call: TRBV15
cdr3_length: 16
j_call: TRBJ1-3
cdr3_aa: CATSRGREFSGNTIYF

v_call: TRBV28
cdr3_length: 15
j_call: TRBJ1-2
cdr3_aa: CASRSGQGVHYGYTF

v_call: TRBV19
cdr3_length: 16
j_call: TRBJ2-2
cdr3_aa: CASSIGFRGMAGELFF

v_call: TRBV28
cdr3_length: 17
j_call: TRBJ2-3
cdr3_aa: CASSSRDTLAVGDTQYF

v_call: TRBV6-5
cdr3_length: 15
j_call: TRBJ2-2
cdr3_aa: CASSLQGANTGELFF

v_call: TRBV11-2
cdr3_length: 15
j_call: TRBJ2-7
cdr3_aa: CASSRTGTRDHEQYF

v_call: TRBV14
cdr3_length: 17
j_call: TRBJ2-1
cdr3_aa: CASSQDPVRGRYNEQFF

v_call: TRBV6-1
cdr3_length: 15
j_call: TRBJ2-7
cdr3_aa: CASSEGGASGYEQYF

v_call: TRBV27
cdr3_length: 15
j_call: TRBJ2-3
cdr3_aa: CASSLRQGVTDTQYF

v_call: TRBV10-1
cdr3_length: 16
j_call: TRBJ2-3
cdr3_aa: CASSPLLAGGTDTQYF

v_call: TRBV4-1
cdr3_length: 18
j_call: TRBJ2-2
cdr3_aa: CASSQSSTSGWATGELFF

v_call: TRBV2
cdr3_length: 15
j_call: TRBJ1-5
cdr3_aa: CASTLSTGSNQPQHF

v_call: TRBV5-6
cdr3_length: 15
j_call: TRBJ1-5
cdr3_aa: CASSLRTGVVQPQHF

v_call: TRBV27
cdr3_length: 15
j_call: TRBJ2-7
cdr3_aa: CASSLMQGAFYEQYF

v_call: TRBV28
cdr3_length: 13
j_call: TRBJ2-1
cdr3_aa: CASSLAEVNEQFF

v_call: TRBV18
cdr3_length: 16
j_call: TRBJ1-1
cdr3_aa: CASSQLGTGVNTEAFF

v_call: TRBV28
cdr3_length: 13
j_call: TRBJ1-1
cdr3_aa: CASSFTDRVTAFF

v_call: TRBV2
cdr3_length: 14
j_call: TRBJ1-2
cdr3_aa: CASSSDREVYGYTF

v_call: TRBV28
cdr3_length: 16
j_call: TRBJ1-2
cdr3_aa: CASSSRQGRVGYGYTF

v_call: TRBV10-3
cdr3_length: 16
j_call: TRBJ2-1
cdr3_aa: CAISELGGRAEFEQFF

v_call: TRBV7-6
cdr3_length: 18
j_call: TRBJ2-5
cdr3_aa: CASSLAGLAGVGRETQYF

v_call: TRBV6-6
cdr3_length: 15
j_call: TRBJ2-7
cdr3_aa: CASSPTGPIPYEQYF

v_call: TRBV7-8
cdr3_length: 16
j_call: TRBJ2-2
cdr3_aa: CASSLTFDRVPGELFF

v_call: TRBV7-9
cdr3_length: 16
j_call: TRBJ1-2
cdr3_aa: CASSRSGDGRNYGYTF

v_call: TRBV5-4
cdr3_length: 14
j_call: TRBJ2-2
cdr3_aa: CASSLGQGAGELFF

v_call: TRBV7-2
cdr3_length: 18
j_call: TRBJ2-3
cdr3_aa: CASSPLGLAGYRTDTQYF

v_call: TRBV11-2
cdr3_length: 16
j_call: TRBJ2-1
cdr3_aa: CASSLGRREGLNEQFF

v_call: TRBV7-8
cdr3_length: 15
j_call: TRBJ1-1
cdr3_aa: CASSIQTGANTEAFF

v_call: TRBV7-2
cdr3_length: 15
j_call: TRBJ2-5
cdr3_aa: CASSLGGRGLETQYF

v_call: TRBV5-8
cdr3_length: 17
j_call: TRBJ2-1
cdr3_aa: CASSPRSTSVAQDEQFF

v_call: TRBV5-1
cdr3_length: 16
j_call: TRBJ2-2
cdr3_aa: CASSLPSGSETGELFF

v_call: TRBV7-2
cdr3_length: 17
j_call: TRBJ2-5
cdr3_aa: CASSLWQSAGGLETQYF

v_call: TRBV5-4
cdr3_length: 14
j_call: TRBJ2-5
cdr3_aa: CASFSGVVQETQYF

v_call: TRBV9
cdr3_length: 12
j_call: TRBJ2-1
cdr3_aa: CASSVGTDEQFF

v_call: TRBV5-4
cdr3_length: 14
j_call: TRBJ2-1
cdr3_aa: CASSPLAGGNEQFF

v_call: TRBV6-1
cdr3_length: 15
j_call: TRBJ2-5
cdr3_aa: CASSEVLAGFETQYF

v_call: TRBV6-4
cdr3_length: 17
j_call: TRBJ1-5
cdr3_aa: CASHPRPGTGPDQPQHF

v_call: TRBV7-3
cdr3_length: 13
j_call: TRBJ2-5
cdr3_aa: CASSSGGAETQYF

v_call: TRBV29-1
cdr3_length: 13
j_call: TRBJ2-7
cdr3_aa: CSAGQGPTYEQYF